The next 16 T cell receptor beta chains were all read from a single sample in a study of patients and donors after allogeneic stem cell transplantation. TCRdb reanalysed the RT-PCR reads using MiXCR and keeps one entry per CDR3 protein. Altogether over a thousand distinct CDR3 sequences are present, roughly 36% being singletons, with the ten largest covering 30% to 40%. The sample was blood, either unsorted or a sorted T cell fraction (not recorded which). Receptors originate from a human donor who was either an allogeneic HSCT recipient or a stem cell or donor lymphocyte infusion donor (not recorded which). It is not recorded whose cells these are; they may come from a transplant donor.

The chain joins TRBV20-1 to TRBJ2-1, with 7 bases identical to TRBD1. Germline V gene data show CDR1 as DFQATT and CDR2 as SNEGSKA (reference sequence). The CDR3 has 17 amino acids. Germline trimming cut 4 bases from V and 11 bases from J; bases unmatched to any gene: 23. The CDR3, as DNA: TGCAGTGCTACATCTGGCTTAGGGGACAGACAGCCAGGGCAGCAGTTCTTC. This codes for CSATSGLGDRQPGQQFF.

This clonotype is classed as medium-sized. This rearrangement joins TRBV24-1 to TRBJ2-1, with 7 bases matching TRBD2. The V and J ends lost 2 bases and 3 bases, in that order; junction bases with no gene match: 9. The CDR3 is 17 amino acids. The germline gives CDR1 KGHDR, CDR2 SFDVKD. CDR3 region: CATSDSGAAGYYNEQFF. The CDR3, as DNA: TGTGCCACCAGTGATTCAGGAGCAGCGGGATACTACAATGAGCAGTTCTTC.

This clonotype was observed a few times. The chain recombines TRBV30 with TRBJ2-5; maybe TRBD1 (5 bases). This CDR3 is built from 13 residues. Germline V gives CDR1 GTSNPN, CDR2 SVGIG (reference sequence). V was trimmed by 3 bases and J by 5 bases, leaving 13 bases between them. In DNA form, the CDR3 reads TGTGCCTGGAGCACCCGCAGGGTTGAGACCCAGTACTTC. Translation: CAWSTRRVETQYF.

This chain connects TRBV20-1 to TRBJ1-1; no reliable D call. This CDR3 is 13 amino acids long. V was clipped by 3 bases and J by 3 bases, with 11 bases between them. The germline V gene encodes CDR1 DFQATT and CDR2 SNEGSKA (reference sequence). The CDR3 DNA sequence: TGCAGTGCTAGGAGGCAGGCTTACACTGAAGCTTTCTTT. It specifies CSARRQAYTEAFF.

The sample holds a few counts of this clonotype. The genes are TRBV10-3 and TRBJ2-3, with 10 nucleotides matching TRBD2. CDR1 is ENHRY, CDR2 SYGVKD, per germline. CDR3 length: 17 residues. V gave up 0 bases and J gave up 1 base; unmatched junction bases: 4. In DNA, the CDR3 is TGTGCCATCAGTGAGTCGATTCTAGCGGGAGGCACAGATACGCAGTATTTT. Amino acid sequence: CAISESILAGGTDTQYF.

In its sample, this clonotype was seen a few times. The chain is built from TRBV7-6 and TRBJ2-1; D gene uncertain. In germline, CDR1 is SGHVS, CDR2 FNYEAQ. The CDR3 is 11 residues long. The ends were cut back, 3 bases at V and 10 bases at J, with 7 bases in the middle. The CDR3: CASSFPPEQFF. As DNA, the CDR3 is TGTGCCAGCAGCTTCCCACCCGAGCAGTTCTTC.

The chain has TRBV6-5 and TRBJ2-1; D call uncertain. Germline CDR1 and CDR2: MNHEY and SVGAGI. This CDR3 is built from 11 residues. Trimming took 0 bases from V and 10 from J, leaving 4 bases between them. CDR3 in amino acids: CASSYSREQFF. As DNA, the CDR3 is TGTGCCAGCAGTTACTCGAGGGAGCAGTTCTTC.

This clonotype appeared a few times. V usage is TRBV15 and J usage is TRBJ2-7, with a tentative D call TRBD1 (6 bases). CDR3 length: 14 residues. V was pared by 1 base and J by 2 bases, with 9 bases between. Germline CDR1 and CDR2: LNHNV and YYDKDF (reference sequence). The CDR3 spells CATSRVGGTYEQYF. The CDR3 DNA follows: TGTGCCACCAGCAGAGTAGGGGGAACCTACGAGCAGTACTTC.

The CDR3 sequence: CSVVRGGSNEQFF. CDR3 nucleotide sequence: TGCAGCGTTGTTCGGGGTGGCAGCAATGAGCAGTTCTTC. The chain couples TRBV29-1 to TRBJ2-1; perhaps TRBD2 as D (5 bases). Germline V lookup: CDR1 SQVTM, CDR2 ANQGSEA. V shed 4 bases and J shed 6 bases, with 13 bases lying between them. The CDR3 has 13 residues.

The rearrangement links TRBV11-2 to TRBJ2-1; TRBD2 matches at 11 bases. V lost 0 bases and J lost 7; bases outside the gene matches: 2. CDR3 length: 15 amino acids. Per the germline V gene, CDR1 is SGHAT and CDR2 is FQNNGV. In nucleotides, the CDR3 is TGTGCCAGCAGCTTAGATAGCGGGAGGGGAAATGAGCAGTTCTTC. The encoded protein is CASSLDSGRGNEQFF. The whole variable domain, remainder taken from reference TRBV11-2 and TRBJ2-1, is EAGVAQSPRYKIIEKRQSVAFWCNPISGHATLYWYQQILGQGPKLLIQFQNNGVVDDSQLPKDRFSAERLKGVDSTLKIQPAKLEDSAVYLCASSLDSGRGNEQFFGPGTRLTVL.

In its sample, this clonotype was seen a few times. J is TRBJ2-1 and V is TRBV7-2, with 8 bases lining up with TRBD2. V shed 5 bases and J 5 bases; nucleotides not matched to a gene: 8. The CDR3 runs to 15 residues. Germline V lookup: CDR1 SGHTA, CDR2 FQGNSA. CDR3 region: CASSTGLVGHNEQFF. CDR3 sequence (DNA): TGTGCCAGCAGCACGGGACTAGTAGGCCACAATGAGCAGTTCTTC.

This clonotype is categorized as large (0.1 to 1%). This sequence joins TRBV29-1 and TRBJ2-3; TRBD2 aligns across 9 bases. V was pared by 3 bases and J by 4 bases, with 5 bases of the junction left unmatched. CDR1 is SQVTM, CDR2 ANQGSEA, per germline. The CDR3 is 14 amino acids. CDR3 residues: CSVEGVAGADTQYF. The CDR3 DNA follows: TGCAGCGTTGAGGGGGTAGCGGGAGCAGATACGCAGTATTTT.

This clonotype is deemed large. The chain combines TRBV20-1 with TRBJ1-1; D uncertain. The CDR3 sequence is 13 residues long. Germline CDR1 is DFQATT and CDR2 is SNEGSKA (reference sequence). Here the CDR3 DNA reads TGCAGCCCCTCTGGTAGTGGTAACACTGAAGCTTTCTTT. It specifies CSPSGSGNTEAFF.

By sample share, this clonotype is medium-sized. This chain links TRBV6-5 with TRBJ1-2; no clear D gene. The V gene's germline CDR1 is MNHEY and CDR2 SVGAGI. CDR3 length: 12 residues. V was cut by 6 bases and J by 6 bases, with 11 bases left in between. CDR3 in DNA: TGTGCCAGCAGCCAATCGACCGATGGCTACACCTTC. As protein: CASSQSTDGYTF.

A few counts support this clonotype. The chain couples TRBV2 to TRBJ1-3; 7 bases map to TRBD1. The length of the CDR3 is 13 residues. The V segment lost 6 bases and the J segment 4 bases; nucleotides outside the gene matches: 3. CDR1 and CDR2 (germline): SNHLY, FYNNEI. CDR3 loop: CASRGTAGNTIYF. In nucleotides, the CDR3 is TGTGCCAGCAGGGGGACAGCCGGAAACACCATATATTTT.

This chain links TRBV9 with TRBJ1-1; D gene ambiguous. The germline V gene encodes CDR1 SGDLS and CDR2 YYNGEE. The CDR3 has 14 residues. V lost 0 bases and J 5 bases, leaving 11 bases between the germline ends. The CDR3 loop reads CASSVGQRQTEAFF. For the CDR3, the DNA is TGTGCCAGCAGCGTAGGTCAGCGGCAAACTGAAGCTTTCTTT.